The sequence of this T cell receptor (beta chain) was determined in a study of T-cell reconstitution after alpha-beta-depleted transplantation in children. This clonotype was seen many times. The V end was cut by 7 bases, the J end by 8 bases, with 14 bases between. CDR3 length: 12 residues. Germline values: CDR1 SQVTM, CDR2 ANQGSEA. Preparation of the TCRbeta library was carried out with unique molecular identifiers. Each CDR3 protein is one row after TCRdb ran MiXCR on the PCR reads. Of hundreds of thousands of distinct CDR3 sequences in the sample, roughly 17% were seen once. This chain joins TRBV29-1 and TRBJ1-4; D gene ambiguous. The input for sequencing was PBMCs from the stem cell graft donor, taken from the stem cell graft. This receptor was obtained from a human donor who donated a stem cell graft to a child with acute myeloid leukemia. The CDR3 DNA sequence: TGCAGCGCAAGGGAGGGTTGGGAAAAACTGTTTTTT. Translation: CSAREGWEKLFF.